This T cell receptor beta chain stems from a study of blood T cell repertoires in COVID-19 (dated by TCRdb to between 2020 and 2021). Background on the whole study: The collaborator samples originated in the United States, Italy and Spain and spanned the acute and convalescent phases of COVID-19. The material from the prospective study consisted of cDNA or gDNA derived from T cells, B-cell-depleted T cells, or PBMCs. Deeply sampled blood TCRbeta repertoires from subjects exposed to, actively infected with, or recovered from COVID-19 were included in the dataset. The repertoires were released in a freely available public database meant as a resource for research on the immune response to SARS-CoV-2. The samples were drawn from the first 160 participants of the ongoing ImmuneRACE study and from 950 to 1,500 subjects provided by 6 global collaborators. The sample metadata nearly always contained a de-identified subject ID, COVID-19 status, age in years and sex. Where available, HLA class I and class II types were obtained from metadata supplied by the sample provider rather than from assay-based typing.

The collaborating institutions used their own protocols to collect whole blood in K2EDTA tubes. Collaborator samples were shipped for TCRbeta analysis as frozen whole blood, isolated PBMCs, or DNA extracted from either sample type. TCRbeta CDR3 regions were amplified from genomic DNA by means of the immunoSEQ Assay, a bias-controlled multiplex PCR. In the original analysis: The number of nucleated cells in each sample was estimated by amplification of reference gene primers within the assay. To quantify the absolute abundance of each unique TCRbeta CDR3 rearrangement, sequence reads were collapsed and filtered. For each sample, productive Simpson clonality was calculated as the square root of Simpson's diversity index across productive rearrangements. TCRdb took over this immuneACCESS table, retaining in-frame rearrangements with V and J assigned. Such tables are incomplete; in checked studies, under half of the missing clones stem from an unresolved V gene, and the remainder is unexplained. V and J calls and clone size are copied from that table; D and trimming were computed from the DNA. The sample data list 70,000 or so clones, and over 65% of these were observed just once. 35% of the sample is in the top ten clones.

In regard to this clone: Which antigen it targets is not known. No clone much larger than this one lies a single base away; base qualities are absent.

Broad study findings and their caveats: The amount of clinical and demographic metadata varied by source and participant and was provided uncurated.

Taken from the germline V gene, the CDR1 and CDR2 loops are MNHEY and SVGAGI. V is shortened by 5 bases, J by 0 bases, and the region joining them spans 11 bases. The CDR3 measures 15 amino acids from cysteine to phenylalanine. The read is trimmed to its CDR3 DNA, 45 bases read in frame from base 1. The clonotype was recovered from a woman in her 70s with acute or convalescent COVID-19. The V and J segments used are TRBV6-5 and TRBJ1-5; TRBD1 is possibly the D segment (5 matching bases). The sequencing input was peripheral blood. The DNA is as follows: TGTGCCAGCAGTCCTGACAGAGTTAGCAATCAGCCCCAGCATTTT. Its amino acids are CASSPDRVSNQPQHF.